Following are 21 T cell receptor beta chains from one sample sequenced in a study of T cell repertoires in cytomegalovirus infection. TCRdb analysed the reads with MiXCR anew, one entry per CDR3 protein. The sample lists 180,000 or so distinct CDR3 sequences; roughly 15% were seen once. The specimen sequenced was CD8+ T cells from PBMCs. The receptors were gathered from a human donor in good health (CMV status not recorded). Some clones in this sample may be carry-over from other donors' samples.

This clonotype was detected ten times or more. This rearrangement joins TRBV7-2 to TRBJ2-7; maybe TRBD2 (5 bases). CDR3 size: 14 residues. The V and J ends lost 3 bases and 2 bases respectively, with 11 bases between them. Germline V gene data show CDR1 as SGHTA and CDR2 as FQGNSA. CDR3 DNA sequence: TGTGCCAGCAGCTTCACGGACGGGACCTACGAGCAGTACTTC. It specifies CASSFTDGTYEQYF.

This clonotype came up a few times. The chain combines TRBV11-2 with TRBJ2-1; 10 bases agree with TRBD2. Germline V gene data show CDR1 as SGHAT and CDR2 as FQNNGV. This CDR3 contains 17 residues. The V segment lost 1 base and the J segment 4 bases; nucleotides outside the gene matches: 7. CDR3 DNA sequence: TGTGCCAGCAGCTTAGTATTAGCGGGGGGTTCATACAATGAGCAGTTCTTC. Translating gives CASSLVLAGGSYNEQFF.

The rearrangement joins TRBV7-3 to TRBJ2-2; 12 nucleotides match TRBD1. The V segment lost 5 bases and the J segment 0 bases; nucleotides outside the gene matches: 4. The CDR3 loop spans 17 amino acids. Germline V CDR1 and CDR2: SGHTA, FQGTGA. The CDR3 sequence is CASSPRDRGPNTGELFF. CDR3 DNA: TGTGCCAGCAGCCCCAGGGACAGGGGGCCGAACACCGGGGAGCTGTTTTTT.

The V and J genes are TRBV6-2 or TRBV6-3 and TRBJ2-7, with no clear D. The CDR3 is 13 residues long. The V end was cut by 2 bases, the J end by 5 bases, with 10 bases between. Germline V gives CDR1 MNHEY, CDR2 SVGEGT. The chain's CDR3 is CASSYRTKHEQYF. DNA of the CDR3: TGTGCCAGCAGTTACAGGACGAAACACGAGCAGTACTTC.

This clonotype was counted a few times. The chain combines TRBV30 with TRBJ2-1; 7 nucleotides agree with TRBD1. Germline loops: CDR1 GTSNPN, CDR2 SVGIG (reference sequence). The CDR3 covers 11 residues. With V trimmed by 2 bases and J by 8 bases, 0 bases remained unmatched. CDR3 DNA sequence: TGTGCCTGGAGTACAGGGGATGAGCAGTTCTTC. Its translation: CAWSTGDEQFF.

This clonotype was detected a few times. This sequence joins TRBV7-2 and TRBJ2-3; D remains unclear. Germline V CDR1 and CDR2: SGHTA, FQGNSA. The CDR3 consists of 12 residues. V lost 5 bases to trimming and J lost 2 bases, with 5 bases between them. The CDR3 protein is CASSTLTDTQYF. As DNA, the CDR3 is TGTGCCAGCAGCACCCTCACAGATACGCAGTATTTT. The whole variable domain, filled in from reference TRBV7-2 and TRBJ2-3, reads GAGVSQSPSNKVTEKGKDVELRCDPISGHTALYWYRQSLGQGLEFLIYFQGNSAPDKSGLPSDRFSAERTGGSVSTLTIQRTQQEDSAVYLCASSTLTDTQYFGPGTRLTVL.

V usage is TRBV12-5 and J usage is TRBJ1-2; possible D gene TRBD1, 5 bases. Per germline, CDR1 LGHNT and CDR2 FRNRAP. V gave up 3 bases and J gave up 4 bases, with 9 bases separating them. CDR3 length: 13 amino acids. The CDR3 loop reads CASGLGGAYGYTF. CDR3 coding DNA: TGTGCTAGTGGTTTAGGAGGGGCCTATGGCTACACCTTC. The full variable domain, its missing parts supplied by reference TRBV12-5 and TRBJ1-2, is DARVTQTPRHKVTEMGQEVTMRCQPILGHNTVFWYRQTMMQGLELLAYFRNRAPLDDSGMPKDRFSAEMPDATLATLKIQPSEPRDSAVYFCASGLGGAYGYTFGSGTRLTVV.

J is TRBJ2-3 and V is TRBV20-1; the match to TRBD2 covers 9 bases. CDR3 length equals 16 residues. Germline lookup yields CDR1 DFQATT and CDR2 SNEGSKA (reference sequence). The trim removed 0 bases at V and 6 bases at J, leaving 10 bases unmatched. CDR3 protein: CSARDPQSLAGDTQYF. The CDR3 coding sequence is TGCAGTGCTAGAGATCCCCAGTCCCTAGCGGGGGATACGCAGTATTTT.

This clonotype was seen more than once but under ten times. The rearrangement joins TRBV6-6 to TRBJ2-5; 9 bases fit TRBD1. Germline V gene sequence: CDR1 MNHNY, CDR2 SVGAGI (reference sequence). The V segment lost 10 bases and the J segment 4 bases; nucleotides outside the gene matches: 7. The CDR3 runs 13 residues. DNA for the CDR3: TGTGCCAACGGACAGGGGAGCACAGAGACCCAGTACTTC. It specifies CANGQGSTETQYF.

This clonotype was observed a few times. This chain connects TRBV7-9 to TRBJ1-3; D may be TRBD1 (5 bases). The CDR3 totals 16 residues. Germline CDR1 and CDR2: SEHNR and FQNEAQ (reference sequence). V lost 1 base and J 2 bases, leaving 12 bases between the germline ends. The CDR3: CASSLGGTWPGNTIYF. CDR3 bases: TGTGCCAGCAGCTTAGGGGGGACTTGGCCTGGAAACACCATATATTTT.

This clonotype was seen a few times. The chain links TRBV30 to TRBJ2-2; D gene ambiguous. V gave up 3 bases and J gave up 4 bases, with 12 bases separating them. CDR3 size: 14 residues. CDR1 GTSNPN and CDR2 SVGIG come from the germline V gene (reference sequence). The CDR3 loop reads CAWSKTWGTGELFF. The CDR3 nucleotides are TGTGCCTGGAGCAAGACCTGGGGCACCGGGGAGCTGTTTTTT.

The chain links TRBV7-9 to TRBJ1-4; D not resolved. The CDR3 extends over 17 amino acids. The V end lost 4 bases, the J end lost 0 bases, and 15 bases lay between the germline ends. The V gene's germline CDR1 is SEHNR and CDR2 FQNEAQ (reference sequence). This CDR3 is CASSSAPDGATNEKLFF. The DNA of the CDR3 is TGTGCCAGCAGCTCCGCGCCGGACGGTGCAACTAATGAAAAACTGTTTTTT.

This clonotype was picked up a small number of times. The CDR3 here is CASILGGEQFF. The CDR3 bases are TGTGCCAGCATTCTTGGGGGTGAGCAGTTCTTC. V gene TRBV6-5 combines with J gene TRBJ2-1; D may correspond to TRBD1 or TRBD2 (5 bases each). Trimming took 7 bases from V and 9 from J, leaving 10 bases between them. This CDR3 spans 11 amino acids. The germline V gene encodes CDR1 MNHEY and CDR2 SVGAGI.

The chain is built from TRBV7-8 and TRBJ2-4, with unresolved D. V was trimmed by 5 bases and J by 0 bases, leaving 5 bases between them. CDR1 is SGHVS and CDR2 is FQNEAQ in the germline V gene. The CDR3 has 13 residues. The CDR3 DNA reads TGTGCCAGCAGCCAGTTAGCCAAAAACATTCAGTACTTC. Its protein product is CASSQLAKNIQYF. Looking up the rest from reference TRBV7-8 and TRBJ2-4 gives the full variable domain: GAGVSQSPRYKVAKRGQDVALRCDPISGHVSLFWYQQALGQGPEFLTYFQNEAQLDKSGLPSDRFFAERPEGSVSTLKIQRTQQEDSAVYLCASSQLAKNIQYFGAGTRLSVL.

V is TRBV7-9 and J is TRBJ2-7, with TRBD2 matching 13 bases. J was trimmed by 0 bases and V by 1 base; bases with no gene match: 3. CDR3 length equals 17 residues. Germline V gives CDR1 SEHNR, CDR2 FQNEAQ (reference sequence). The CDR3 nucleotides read TGTGCCAGCAGCTTAGGGACTAGCGGGGGTAGCTCCTACGAGCAGTACTTC. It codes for CASSLGTSGGSSYEQYF. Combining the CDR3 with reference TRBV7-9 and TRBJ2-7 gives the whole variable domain DTGVSQNPRHKITKRGQNVTFRCDPISEHNRLYWYRQTLGQGPEFLTYFQNEAQLEKSRLLSDRFSAERPKGSFSTLEIQRTEQGDSAMYLCASSLGTSGGSSYEQYFGPGTRLTVT.

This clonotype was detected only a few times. The CDR3 loop is CASSLGRINEKLFF. CDR3 nucleotides: TGTGCCAGCAGTCTCGGACGGATAAATGAAAAACTGTTTTTT. The chain combines TRBV12-3 or TRBV12-4 with TRBJ1-4; D is undetermined. The CDR3 is 14 amino acids. Deletions cut 5 bases from V and 5 bases from J, with 12 bases between.

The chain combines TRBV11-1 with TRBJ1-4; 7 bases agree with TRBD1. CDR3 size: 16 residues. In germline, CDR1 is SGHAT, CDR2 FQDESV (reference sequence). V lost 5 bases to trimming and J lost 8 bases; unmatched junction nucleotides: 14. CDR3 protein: CASSHPNPGQKEKLFF. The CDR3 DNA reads TGTGCCAGCAGCCACCCGAACCCGGGACAGAAAGAAAAACTGTTTTTT. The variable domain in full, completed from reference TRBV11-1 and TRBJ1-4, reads EAEVAQSPRYKITEKSQAVAFWCDPISGHATLYWYRQILGQGPELLVQFQDESVVDDSQLPKDRFSAERLKGVDSTLKIQPAELGDSAMYLCASSHPNPGQKEKLFFGSGTQLSVL.

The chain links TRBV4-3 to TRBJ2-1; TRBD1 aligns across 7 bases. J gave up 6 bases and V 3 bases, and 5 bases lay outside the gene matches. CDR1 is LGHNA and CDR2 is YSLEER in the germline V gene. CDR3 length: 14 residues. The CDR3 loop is CASSQGRQGNEQFF. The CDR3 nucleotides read TGCGCCAGCAGCCAGGGCAGACAGGGCAATGAGCAGTTCTTC.

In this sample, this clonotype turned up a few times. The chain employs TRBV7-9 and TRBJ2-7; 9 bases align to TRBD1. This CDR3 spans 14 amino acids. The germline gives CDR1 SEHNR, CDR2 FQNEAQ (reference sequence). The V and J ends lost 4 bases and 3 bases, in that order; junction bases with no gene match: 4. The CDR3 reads CASSWDRENYEQYF. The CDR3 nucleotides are TGTGCCAGCAGCTGGGACAGGGAAAACTACGAGCAGTACTTC.

The chain's CDR3 is CASSYDRWQSNTGELFF. The DNA of the CDR3 is TGTGCCAGCAGCTACGATCGGTGGCAGTCGAACACCGGGGAGCTGTTTTTT. The chain combines TRBV6-2 or TRBV6-3 with TRBJ2-2; D not resolved. Per the germline V gene, CDR1 is MNHEY and CDR2 is SVGEGT. Between the trimmed V and J ends, which lost 6 bases and 0 bases, there was a span of 17 bases. This CDR3 is 17 amino acids long.

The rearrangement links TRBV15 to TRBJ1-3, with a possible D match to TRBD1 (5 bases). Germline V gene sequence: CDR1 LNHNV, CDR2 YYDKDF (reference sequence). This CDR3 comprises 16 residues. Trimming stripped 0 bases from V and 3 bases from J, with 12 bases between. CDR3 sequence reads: CATSRDRRGRGNTIYF. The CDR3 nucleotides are TGTGCCACCAGCAGAGATAGGCGGGGACGTGGAAACACCATATATTTT.